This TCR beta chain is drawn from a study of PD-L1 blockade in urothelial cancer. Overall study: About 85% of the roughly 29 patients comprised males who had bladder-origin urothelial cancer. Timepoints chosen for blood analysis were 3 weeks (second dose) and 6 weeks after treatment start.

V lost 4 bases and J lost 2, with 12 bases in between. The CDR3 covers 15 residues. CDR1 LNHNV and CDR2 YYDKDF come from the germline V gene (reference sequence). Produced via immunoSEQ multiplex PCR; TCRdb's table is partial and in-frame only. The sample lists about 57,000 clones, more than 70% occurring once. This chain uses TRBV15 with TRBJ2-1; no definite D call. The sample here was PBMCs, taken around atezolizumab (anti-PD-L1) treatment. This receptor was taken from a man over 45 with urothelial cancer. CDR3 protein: CATSTSPGPYNEQFF. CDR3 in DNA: TGTGCCACCAGCACCTCACCCGGTCCCTACAATGAGCAGTTCTTC.